The entry that follows covers one TCR beta chain sequence. Antigen: not known. This could be a read error, since a much larger clone is one nucleotide away. This sample is drawn from a study of T cells in Graves' hyperthyroidism and ophthalmopathy. Study observations and caveats: Most thyroid clonotypes with frequency above 0.001 were detected in blood. For ophthalmopathy, model prediction preceded onset by a median 6.5 months.

Regions amplified from RNA transcripts were the TCR beta CDR3 regions. Initially, a first-round RT-PCR of the TCR CDR3 employed the HTBI primer set. TCRdb processed the multiplex PCR reads anew with MiXCR; each CDR3 protein has one entry. The sample lists a few hundred thousand distinct CDR3 sequences, approximately 14% occurring once. The blood was taken when hyperthyroidism was first diagnosed, before any ophthalmopathy symptoms showed up. PBMCs were obtained from approximately 9.2 ml fresh peripheral blood. The CDR3 covers 13 residues. In germline, CDR1 is MNHEY, CDR2 SMNVEV (reference sequence). The rearrangement joins TRBV27 to TRBJ1-5; TRBD1 agrees at 8 bases. The sequencing sample was made of blood. The TCR sequence derives from a woman younger than 30 with Graves' hyperthyroidism that later progressed to Graves' ophthalmopathy. CDR3 residues: CVSSYDRGQPQHF. CDR3 DNA sequence: TGTGTCAGCAGTTATGACAGGGGCCAGCCCCAGCATTTT.